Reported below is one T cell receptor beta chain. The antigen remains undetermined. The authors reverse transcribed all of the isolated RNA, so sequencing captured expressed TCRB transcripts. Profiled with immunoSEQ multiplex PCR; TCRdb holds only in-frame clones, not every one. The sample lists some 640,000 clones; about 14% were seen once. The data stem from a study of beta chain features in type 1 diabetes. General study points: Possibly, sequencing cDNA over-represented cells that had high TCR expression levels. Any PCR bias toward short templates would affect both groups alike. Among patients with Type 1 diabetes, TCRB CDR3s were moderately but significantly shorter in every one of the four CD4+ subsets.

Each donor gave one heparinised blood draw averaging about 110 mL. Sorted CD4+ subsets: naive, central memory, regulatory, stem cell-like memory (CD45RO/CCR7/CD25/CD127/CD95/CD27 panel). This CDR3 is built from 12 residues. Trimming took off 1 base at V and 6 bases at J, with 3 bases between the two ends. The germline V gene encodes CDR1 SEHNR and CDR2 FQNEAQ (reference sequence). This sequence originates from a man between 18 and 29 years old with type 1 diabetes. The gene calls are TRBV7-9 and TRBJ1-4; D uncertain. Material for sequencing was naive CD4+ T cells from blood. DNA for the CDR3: TGTGCCAGCAGCTTAGAATATGAAAAACTGTTTTTT. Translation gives CASSLEYEKLFF.